This T cell receptor beta chain was obtained from a study of radiation and T cells in renal cell carcinoma. The sample's time point: blood 2 weeks post-SBRT. Treatment in this sample: 15 Gy SBRT to primary tumor, nephrectomy 4 weeks later. The patient's renal cell carcinoma had clear cell pathology. Profiling relied on immunoSEQ multiplex PCR, and the TCRdb table lists in-frame clones only, not all of them. Among about 120,000 clones, about four fifths were seen once, and the ten largest hold approximately 5%. The germline gives CDR1 GTSNPN, CDR2 SVGIG (reference sequence). CDR3 length: 14 residues. The ends lost 3 bases at V and 2 bases at J; junction bases unmatched: 5. Study-wide points: Top tumor clonotypes rose in blood 2 weeks post-radiation, then contracted. Baseline intratumoral clonotype presence is unknown without pretreatment biopsies.

With regard to this clone: Antigen specificity is unknown.

The TCR was taken from a man aged 45-65 years with renal cell carcinoma. The chain links TRBV30 to TRBJ2-3, with 7 nucleotides matching TRBD2. The source material was blood, sampled from a patient whose treatment included radiotherapy and nephrectomy. This CDR3 is CAWRPSGATDTQYF. The CDR3, as DNA: TGTGCCTGGAGACCCAGCGGGGCCACAGATACGCAGTATTTT.